A selection of T cell receptor beta chains follows, all from one sample in a study of cytomegalovirus exposure and HLA in healthy donors. Here immunoSEQ multiplex PCR was the method, and the copy in TCRdb shows in-frame clones only, minus some. The repertoire consists of roughly 150,000 clones, with roughly two thirds occurring once and the leading ten covering about 4.9%. The sequenced sample consisted of PBMCs. Receptors were obtained from a woman between 18 and 29 years old in good health and CMV-seropositive. Each CDR3 is given with its conserved first and last residue. The D gene is left open where the match is weak. Clone size appears in some rows only: once, few, many, or a class for an expanded clone.

v_gene	d_gene	abundance	j_gene	CDR3aa	CDR3nt
TRBV2	NA	few	TRBJ1-4	CASSEVFFGVTPGHYEGRVVELFF	TGTGCCAGCAGTGAAGTTTTCTTTGGGGTCACGCCGGGACATTACGAGGGTCGGGTGGTGGAACTGTTTTTT
TRBV5-4	TRBD2	NA	TRBJ2-7	CASSLALAGGASYEQYF	TGTGCCAGCAGCTTGGCCCTAGCGGGGGGAGCCTCCTACGAGCAGTACTTC
TRBV30	NA	NA	TRBJ1-4	CACNGQPTNEKLFF	TGTGCCTGTAATGGACAGCCAACTAATGAAAAACTGTTTTTT
TRBV29-1	TRBD1	NA	TRBJ1-4	CSGGQGDDEKLFF	TGCAGCGGAGGACAGGGTGACGATGAAAAACTGTTTTTT
TRBV27	NA	NA	TRBJ1-1	CASSYGGNTEAFF	TGTGCCAGCAGTTATGGCGGGAACACTGAAGCTTTCTTT
TRBV10-3	NA	NA	TRBJ1-1	CAISESPGSDTEAFF	TGTGCCATCAGTGAGTCTCCGGGATCCGACACTGAAGCTTTCTTT
TRBV5-4	TRBD2	NA	TRBJ2-2	CASHSGGANTGELFF	TGTGCCAGCCATAGCGGGGGCGCGAACACCGGGGAGCTGTTTTTT
TRBV29-1	NA	once	TRBJ1-2	CSVDSQGHGGYTF	TGCAGCGTAGATTCTCAGGGCCACGGGGGCTACACCTTC
TRBV9	NA	NA	TRBJ2-5	CASSGERGGLQYF	TGTGCCAGCAGCGGCGAAAGGGGGGGACTACAGTACTTC
TRBV7-9	NA	once	TRBJ2-5	CASSPTVARETQYF	TGTGCCAGCAGCCCCACCGTGGCCAGGGAGACCCAGTACTTC
TRBV19	TRBD2	NA	TRBJ2-4	CASSILAGGPAKNIQYF	TGTGCCAGTAGTATTCTAGCGGGGGGGCCAGCCAAAAACATTCAGTACTTC
TRBV6-4	TRBD1	once	TRBJ2-2	CASSSSGGGGELFF	TGTGCCAGCAGTTCCTCAGGGGGCGGCGGGGAGCTGTTTTTT
TRBV27	NA	NA	TRBJ2-3	CASSLPPGDTQYF	TGTGCCAGCAGTTTACCACCAGGGGATACGCAGTATTTT
TRBV12-5	TRBD1	NA	TRBJ2-1	CASGRTTGTGAQFSYNEQFF	TGTGCTAGTGGTAGGACCACCGGGACAGGGGCTCAATTCTCCTACAATGAGCAGTTCTTC
TRBV5-1	NA	NA	TRBJ1-6	CASSLDGTDPRGSPLHF	TGCGCCAGCAGCTTGGATGGGACGGACCCGCGGGGTTCACCCCTCCACTTT
TRBV6-5	NA	once	TRBJ1-3	CASSYDDSIYF	TGTGCCAGCAGTTACGACGACAGCATATATTTT
TRBV9	TRBD1	NA	TRBJ1-1	CASSAGQGGEAFF	TGTGCCAGCAGCGCCGGACAGGGGGGTGAAGCTTTCTTT